These T cell receptor beta chains were read from a single sample in a study of blood T cells in healthy people across ages. TCRdb ran MiXCR on the 5' RACE reads and lists one entry per CDR3 protein. The repertoire consists of some 760,000 distinct CDR3 sequences, with around 25% occurring once and the leading ten covering under 4.5%. Separately, the same data were catalogued under a study of T cells of mothers and their children.

The sample taken for sequencing was blood. All receptors derive from a boy aged 5-17 years in good health. The CDR3 runs from the conserved cysteine through the conserved F or W. D genes are given only for firm matches. A row's size may be missing; if present it is once, few, many or a size class.

NA TRBJ2-7 TRBV7-2 NA CASSLEIDPTYEQYF TGTGCCAGCAGCTTAGAAATTGACCCGACCTACGAGCAGTACTTC
NA TRBJ2-4 TRBV7-2 few CASSSAGYGRIDIQYF TGTGCCAGCAGCTCCGCAGGGTACGGTCGAATTGACATTCAGTACTTC
TRBD2 TRBJ2-3 TRBV20-1 NA CSATPGLVAQYF TGCAGTGCTACCCCGGGACTAGTAGCGCAGTATTTT
TRBD1 TRBJ2-5 TRBV23-1 few CASIDRGETQYF TGCGCCAGCATAGACAGGGGGGAGACCCAGTACTTC
NA TRBJ1-2 TRBV29-1 NA CSGMDSAGYTF TGCAGCGGCATGGACTCCGCTGGCTACACCTTC
NA TRBJ2-5 TRBV29-1 NA CSSLGTETQYF TGCAGCTCCCTAGGAACGGAGACCCAGTACTTC
TRBD2 TRBJ2-3 TRBV5-1 NA CASSTYSGGAGGTDTQYF TGCGCCAGCAGCACCTATAGCGGGGGGGCCGGGGGCACAGATACGCAGTATTTT
NA TRBJ2-7 TRBV5-1 NA CASSLSRRGLYEQYF TGCGCCAGCAGCCTAAGTAGGAGGGGGCTCTACGAGCAGTACTTC
NA TRBJ2-3 TRBV5-1 few CASSLEAVTDTQYF TGCGCCAGCAGCCTTGAGGCAGTCACAGATACGCAGTACTTT
NA TRBJ2-5 TRBV6-5 NA CASSYDSLETQYF TGTGCCAGCAGTTACGACAGTTTGGAGACCCAGTACTTC
NA TRBJ2-7 TRBV7-9 NA CASSALHEQYF TGTGCCAGCAGCGCCCTTCACGAGCAGTACTTC
TRBD2 TRBJ2-3 TRBV20-1 NA CSARLADGTRSTDTQYF TGCAGTGCTAGACTGGCGGATGGGACTAGAAGCACAGATACGCAGTATTTT
NA TRBJ1-5 TRBV7-6 NA CASSLVATGDQPQHF TGTGCCAGCAGCTTAGTGGCTACGGGGGATCAGCCCCAGCATTTT
NA TRBJ2-1 TRBV7-3 few CASSLIRDGLNEQFF TGTGCCAGCAGCTTAATCCGGGACGGGTTAAATGAGCAGTTCTTC
NA TRBJ2-1 TRBV5-1 few CASSFGGPNEQFF TGCGCCAGCAGCTTTGGAGGGCCCAATGAGCAGTTCTTC
TRBD2 TRBJ2-7 TRBV10-3 NA CAIRPAGGGEQYF TGTGCCATCAGACCCGCGGGGGGTGGCGAGCAGTACTTC
TRBD2 TRBJ2-3 TRBV15 few CATSRLAGGTDTQYF TGTGCCACCAGCAGACTAGCGGGGGGCACAGATACGCAGTATTTT
TRBD1 TRBJ2-5 TRBV5-1 NA CASSSEDRGQETQYF TGCGCCAGCAGCTCGGAGGACAGGGGCCAAGAGACCCAGTACTTC
TRBD2 TRBJ2-7 TRBV20-1 NA CSARDPLAGTSYEQYF TGCAGTGCTAGAGATCCCCTAGCGGGGACCTCCTACGAGCAGTACTTC
NA TRBJ2-5 TRBV25-1 once CASSDPREGGKTQYF TGTGCCAGCAGTGATCCGCGTGAGGGGGGAAAGACCCAGTACTTC
NA TRBJ2-3 TRBV11-2 NA CASSVRGGSTDTQYF TGTGCCAGCAGCGTTAGGGGGGGAAGCACAGATACGCAGTATTTT
TRBD1 TRBJ2-3 TRBV5-1 NA CASSLGAQGMTDTQYF TGCGCCAGCAGCTTAGGTGCACAGGGGATGACAGATACGCAGTATTTT
NA TRBJ2-7 TRBV29-1 NA CSVRTETREEQYF TGCAGCGTCCGCACTGAGACCAGGGAGGAGCAGTACTTC